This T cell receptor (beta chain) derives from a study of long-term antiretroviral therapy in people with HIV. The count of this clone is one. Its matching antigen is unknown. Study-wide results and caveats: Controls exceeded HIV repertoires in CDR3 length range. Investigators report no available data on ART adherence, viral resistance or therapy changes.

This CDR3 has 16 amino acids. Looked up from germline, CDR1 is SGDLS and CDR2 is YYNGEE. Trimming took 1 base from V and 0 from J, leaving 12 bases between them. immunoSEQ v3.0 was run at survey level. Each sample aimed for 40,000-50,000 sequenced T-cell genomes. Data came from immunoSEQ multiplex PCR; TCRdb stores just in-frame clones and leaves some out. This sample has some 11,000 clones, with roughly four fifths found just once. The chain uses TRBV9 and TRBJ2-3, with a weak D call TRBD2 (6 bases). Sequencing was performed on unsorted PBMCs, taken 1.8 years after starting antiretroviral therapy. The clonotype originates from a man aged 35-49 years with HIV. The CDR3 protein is CASSVRGLSSTDTQYF. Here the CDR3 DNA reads TGTGCCAGCAGCGTAAGGGGACTCTCTAGCACAGATACGCAGTATTTT. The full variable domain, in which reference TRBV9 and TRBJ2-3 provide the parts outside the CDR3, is DSGVTQTPKHLITATGQRVTLRCSPRSGDLSVYWYQQSLDQGLQFLIQYYNGEERAKGNILERFSAQQFPDLHSELNLSSLELGDSALYFCASSVRGLSSTDTQYFGPGTRLTVL.